One sample yielded the 17 T cell receptor beta chains listed below, sequenced in a study of blood T cells in healthy people across ages. A second roughly 6 to 11 cycle PCR used barcoded and J-beta primers. TCRdb recomputed calls from the 5' RACE reads with MiXCR, one row per CDR3 protein. Here the sample spans some 900,000 distinct CDR3 sequences, roughly 43% being singletons. Sequenced input: blood. These receptors were obtained from a man aged 30 to 39 in good health.

V gene TRBV4-3 combines with J gene TRBJ1-2, with a possible D match to TRBD1 (5 bases). This CDR3 contains 16 residues. The germline gives CDR1 LGHNA, CDR2 YSLEER. The V end was cut by 0 bases, the J end by 2 bases, with 13 bases between. The CDR3 reads CASSQEYRQRNYGYTF. The CDR3 DNA sequence: TGCGCCAGCAGCCAAGAATATCGACAGCGGAACTATGGCTACACCTTC.

The DNA for the CDR3 is TGTGCCAGCAGTTTGGGGGATCGGCCCCAGCATTTT. This gives the protein CASSLGDRPQHF. The chain has TRBV6-6 and TRBJ1-5; D might be TRBD1 (5 bases). CDR1 is MNHNY and CDR2 is SVGAGI in the germline V gene (reference sequence). V was clipped by 4 bases and J by 9 bases, with 10 bases between them. The CDR3 consists of 12 residues.

This rearrangement joins TRBV4-1 to TRBJ2-7; D unresolved. Per germline, CDR1 MGHRA and CDR2 YSYEKL. This CDR3 has 12 residues. Trimming removed 3 bases at V and 9 bases at J, with 12 bases between. The CDR3 nucleotides read TGCGCCAGCAGCCACTTGCAAAATGTGCAGTACTTC. Its protein is CASSHLQNVQYF.

The V and J genes are TRBV20-1 and TRBJ1-1; no reliable D call. The CDR3 spans 14 residues. Germline V gives CDR1 DFQATT, CDR2 SNEGSKA (reference sequence). The ends were cut back, 0 bases at V and 2 bases at J, with 10 bases in the middle. The CDR3 DNA is TGCAGTGCTAGAGATGAGGGTTTAAACACTGAAGCTTTCTTT. This encodes CSARDEGLNTEAFF.

This clonotype was seen more than once but under ten times. The rearrangement joins TRBV6-6 to TRBJ2-1, with 10 bases aligning to TRBD2. The germline V gene encodes CDR1 MNHNY and CDR2 SVGAGI (reference sequence). CDR3 length: 15 amino acids. Trimming cost V 6 bases and J 8 bases; bases outside gene matches: 10. The CDR3 bases are TGTGCCAGCAGCATAAATAGCGGGGGGCGGGATGAGCAGTTCTTC. Its protein product is CASSINSGGRDEQFF.

The chain combines TRBV5-1 with TRBJ1-5; 8 nucleotides align to TRBD1. This CDR3 spans 15 amino acids. With 0 bases clipped from V and 7 bases from J, the junction kept 6 bases outside the gene matches. Germline V gives CDR1 SGHRS, CDR2 YFSETQ. The chain's CDR3 is CASSLEAGGGQPQHF. The CDR3 DNA follows: TGCGCCAGCAGCTTGGAAGCAGGGGGCGGCCAGCCCCAGCATTTT.

This clonotype was detected a few times. This chain connects TRBV5-1 to TRBJ1-1, with 11 nucleotides matching TRBD1. Germline-derived CDR1 and CDR2 are SGHRS and YFSETQ. The junction had 4 bases not matched to a gene; V was cut back by 5 bases and J by 4 bases. This CDR3 is 14 amino acids long. The CDR3 region is CASSTGTGGTEAFF. In DNA form, the CDR3 reads TGCGCCAGCAGTACCGGGACAGGGGGCACTGAAGCTTTCTTT.

The CDR3 DNA is TGTGCCAGTCTTGGGACAGGGGGAGGTGAGCAGTACTTC. Its translation is CASLGTGGGEQYF. This chain connects TRBV12-3 or TRBV12-4 to TRBJ2-5; 11 nucleotides match TRBD1. V was clipped by 9 bases and J by 11 bases; unmatched bases: 11. The CDR3 loop spans 13 amino acids.

The chain joins TRBV29-1 to TRBJ2-4, with D possibly being TRBD2 (5 bases). Germline CDR1 is SQVTM and CDR2 is ANQGSEA. Trimming cost V 5 bases and J 13 bases, with 15 bases left between them. There are 11 residues in the CDR3. The CDR3 bases are TGCAGCGTTAATTCCGGAACGGGGCAGTACTTC. Its translation is CSVNSGTGQYF.

The J gene is TRBJ2-2, the V gene TRBV6-1; the match to TRBD2 covers 9 bases. Unmatched junction bases numbered 12, after V lost 6 bases and J lost 4 bases. The CDR3 loop spans 17 amino acids. CDR1 is MNHNS, CDR2 SASEGT, per germline. CDR3 coding DNA: TGTGCCAGCAGAGAACTAGCGGGCGGTTCCTTCACCGGGGAGCTGTTTTTT. Amino acid sequence: CASRELAGGSFTGELFF.

V usage is TRBV20-1 and J usage is TRBJ2-3; 7 nucleotides match TRBD2. Germline CDR1 and CDR2: DFQATT and SNEGSKA (reference sequence). The junction had 13 bases not matched to a gene; V was cut back by 5 bases and J by 5 bases. CDR3 size: 15 residues. The CDR3 nucleotides read TGCAGTGCTCCCCCCTCTCGGGGGGTCAGAGATACGCAGTATTTT. Encoded protein: CSAPPSRGVRDTQYF.

This clonotype was seen many times. This rearrangement joins TRBV28 to TRBJ2-3; 7 bases are a match to TRBD1. In germline, CDR1 is MDHEN, CDR2 SYDVKM. CDR3 length equals 14 residues. V trimming: 6 bases; J trimming: 2 bases; junction bases outside the gene matches: 5. CDR3 coding DNA: TGTGCCAGCAGCCAACAGGGGATCACAGATACGCAGTATTTT. Translating it yields CASSQQGITDTQYF.

This chain links TRBV7-9 with TRBJ2-4; the match to TRBD1 covers 8 bases. V lost 4 bases, J lost 0 bases, and 14 bases stayed unmatched. The CDR3 spans 19 residues. The germline CDR1 and CDR2 sequences are SEHNR and FQNEAQ (reference sequence). DNA of the CDR3: TGTGCCAGCAGCTCGCCGGGGACAGGAGCCTTAATAGCCAAAAACATTCAGTACTTC. The encoded protein is CASSSPGTGALIAKNIQYF.

This clonotype was found a few times. Possible read error: a much larger clone is one base away. The rearrangement uses TRBV7-3 and TRBJ2-3; D is perhaps TRBD2 (7 bases). This CDR3 is 15 amino acids long. Germline CDR1 reads SGHTA; CDR2 reads FQGTGA. V lost 5 bases and J 2 bases, leaving 14 bases between the germline ends. The CDR3 DNA is TGTGCCAGCAGCAAACACGGGGGGCTCACAGATACGCAGTATTTT. The encoded protein is CASSKHGGLTDTQYF.

The J gene is TRBJ2-1, the V gene TRBV24-1, with 7 bases fitting TRBD1. The CDR3 length is 16 residues. V was pared by 4 bases and J by 2 bases, with 7 bases of the junction left unmatched. Germline values: CDR1 KGHDR, CDR2 SFDVKD. CDR3 loop: CATSDPDRVPYNEQFF. In DNA, the CDR3 is TGTGCCACCAGTGACCCTGACAGGGTTCCCTACAATGAGCAGTTCTTC.

Points on this clonotype: This could be a read error, since a much larger clone is one nucleotide away. This chain connects TRBV28 to TRBJ1-4; D perhaps matches TRBD1 (6 bases). CDR1 MDHEN and CDR2 SYDVKM come from the germline V gene. V shed 4 bases and J shed 10 bases, with 25 bases lying between them. The CDR3 contains 17 residues. The CDR3 sequence: CASSSSGVGADIRKLFF. The CDR3 region has the DNA TGTGCCAGCAGTTCCTCGGGAGTGGGGGCCGACATCCGAAAACTGTTTTTT.

CDR3 coding DNA: TGCAGTGCTAGAGATAGCGGGACCCCGAACACTGAAGCTTTCTTT. Translating gives CSARDSGTPNTEAFF. The chain links TRBV20-1 to TRBJ1-1; maybe TRBD1 (5 bases). The CDR3 is 15 amino acids. Deletions cut 0 bases from V and 1 base from J, with 12 bases between. CDR1 and CDR2 from the germline V gene are DFQATT and SNEGSKA (reference sequence).